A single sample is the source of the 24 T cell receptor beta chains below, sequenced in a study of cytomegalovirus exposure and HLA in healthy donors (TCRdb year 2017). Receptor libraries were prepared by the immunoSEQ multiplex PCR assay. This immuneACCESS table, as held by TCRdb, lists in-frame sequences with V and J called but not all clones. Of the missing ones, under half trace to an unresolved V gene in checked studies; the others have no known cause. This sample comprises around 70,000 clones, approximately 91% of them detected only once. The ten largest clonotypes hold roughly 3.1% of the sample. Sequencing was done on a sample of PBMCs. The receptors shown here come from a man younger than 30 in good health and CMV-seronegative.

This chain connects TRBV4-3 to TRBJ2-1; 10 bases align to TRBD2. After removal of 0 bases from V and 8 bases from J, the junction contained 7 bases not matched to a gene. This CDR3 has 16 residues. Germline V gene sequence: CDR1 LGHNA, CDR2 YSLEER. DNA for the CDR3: TGCGCCAGCAGCCAAGACGCACCTAGCGGGAGTGATGAGCAGTTCTTC. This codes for CASSQDAPSGSDEQFF.

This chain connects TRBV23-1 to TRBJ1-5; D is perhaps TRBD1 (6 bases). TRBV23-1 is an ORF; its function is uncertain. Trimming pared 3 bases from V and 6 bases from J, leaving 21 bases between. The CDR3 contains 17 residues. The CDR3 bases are TGCGCCAGCAGTCAGGGGGTCGGGGGGCGCCGGAGTCAGCCCCAGCATTTT. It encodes CASSQGVGGRRSQPQHF.

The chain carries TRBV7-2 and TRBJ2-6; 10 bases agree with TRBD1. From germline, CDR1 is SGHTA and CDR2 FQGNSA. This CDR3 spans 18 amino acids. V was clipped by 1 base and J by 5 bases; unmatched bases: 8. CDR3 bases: TGTGCCAGCAGCTTAGTAGGGACAGGGGAGACTCGGGCCAACGTCCTGACTTTC. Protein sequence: CASSLVGTGETRANVLTF.

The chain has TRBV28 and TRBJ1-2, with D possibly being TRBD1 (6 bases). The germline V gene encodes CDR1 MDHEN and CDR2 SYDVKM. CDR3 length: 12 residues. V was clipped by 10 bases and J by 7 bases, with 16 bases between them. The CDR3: CAIEQGSGGYTF. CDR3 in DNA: TGTGCCATAGAACAGGGTTCCGGTGGCTACACCTTC.

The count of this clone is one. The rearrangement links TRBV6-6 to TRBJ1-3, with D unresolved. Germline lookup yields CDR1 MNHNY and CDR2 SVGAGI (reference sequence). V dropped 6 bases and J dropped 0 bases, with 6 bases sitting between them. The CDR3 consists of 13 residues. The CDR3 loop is CASRQLSGNTIYF. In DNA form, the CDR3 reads TGTGCCAGCAGACAGCTCTCTGGAAACACCATATATTTT.

This CDR3 reads CASSARGGSYNEQFF. CDR3 DNA sequence: TGTGCCAGCAGCGCCCGGGGCGGGAGCTACAATGAGCAGTTCTTC. The J gene is TRBJ2-1, the V gene TRBV9; 7 bases line up with TRBD2. This CDR3 is built from 15 residues. The germline gives CDR1 SGDLS, CDR2 YYNGEE. V lost 3 bases to trimming and J lost 3 bases; unmatched junction nucleotides: 6. Complete variable domain (other parts from reference TRBV9 and TRBJ2-1): DSGVTQTPKHLITATGQRVTLRCSPRSGDLSVYWYQQSLDQGLQFLIQYYNGEERAKGNILERFSAQQFPDLHSELNLSSLELGDSALYFCASSARGGSYNEQFFGPGTRLTVL.

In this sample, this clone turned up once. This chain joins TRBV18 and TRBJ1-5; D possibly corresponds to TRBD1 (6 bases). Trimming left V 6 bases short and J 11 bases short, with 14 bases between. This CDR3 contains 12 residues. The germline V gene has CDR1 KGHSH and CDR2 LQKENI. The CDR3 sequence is CASSTVGAAQHF. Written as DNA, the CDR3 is TGTGCCAGCTCCACCGTGGGGGCGGCCCAGCATTTT.

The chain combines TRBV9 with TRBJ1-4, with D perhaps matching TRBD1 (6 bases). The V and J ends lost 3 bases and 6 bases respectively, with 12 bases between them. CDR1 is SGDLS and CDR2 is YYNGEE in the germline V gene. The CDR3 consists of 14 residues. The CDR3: CASSAAGDDEKLFF. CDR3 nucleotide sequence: TGTGCCAGCAGCGCAGCAGGGGATGATGAAAAACTGTTTTTT.

CDR3 bases: TGTGCCAGCAGAACCACAGCCCATACGCAGTATTTT. Protein: CASRTTAHTQYF. The chain recombines TRBV6-5 with TRBJ2-3; D gene uncertain. Trimming cost V 6 bases and J 7 bases, with 11 bases left between them. The CDR3 has 12 amino acids. Germline V lookup: CDR1 MNHEY, CDR2 SVGAGI.

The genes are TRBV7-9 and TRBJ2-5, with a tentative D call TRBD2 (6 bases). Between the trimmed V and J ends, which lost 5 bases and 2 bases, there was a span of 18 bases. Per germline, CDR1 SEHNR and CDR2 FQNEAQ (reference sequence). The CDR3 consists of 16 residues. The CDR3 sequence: CASSPIVRETQETQYF. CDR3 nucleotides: TGTGCCAGCAGCCCAATCGTTCGGGAGACTCAAGAGACCCAGTACTTC. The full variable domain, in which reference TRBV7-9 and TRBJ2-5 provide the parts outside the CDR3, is DTGVSQNPRHKITKRGQNVTFRCDPISEHNRLYWYRQTLGQGPEFLTYFQNEAQLEKSRLLSDRFSAERPKGSFSTLEIQRTEQGDSAMYLCASSPIVRETQETQYFGPGTRLLVL.

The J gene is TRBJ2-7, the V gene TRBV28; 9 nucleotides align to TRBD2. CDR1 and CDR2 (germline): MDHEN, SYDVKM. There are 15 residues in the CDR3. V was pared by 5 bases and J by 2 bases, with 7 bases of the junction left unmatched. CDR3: CASSISGTSTYEQYF. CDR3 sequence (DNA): TGTGCCAGCAGTATATCCGGGACTAGCACCTACGAGCAGTACTTC.

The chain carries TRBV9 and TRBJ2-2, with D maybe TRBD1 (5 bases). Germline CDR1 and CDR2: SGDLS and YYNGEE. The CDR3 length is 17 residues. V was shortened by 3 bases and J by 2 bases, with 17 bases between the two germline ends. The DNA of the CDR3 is TGTGCCAGCAGCGGGCCCCTAGGGGCGGACAACACCGGGGAGCTGTTTTTT. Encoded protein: CASSGPLGADNTGELFF.

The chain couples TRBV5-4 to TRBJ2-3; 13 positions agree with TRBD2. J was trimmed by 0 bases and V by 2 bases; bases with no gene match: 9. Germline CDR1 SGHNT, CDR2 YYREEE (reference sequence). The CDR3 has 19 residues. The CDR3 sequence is CASSFPFRTSGRSTDTQYF. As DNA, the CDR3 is TGTGCCAGCAGCTTCCCATTCCGGACTAGCGGGAGAAGCACAGATACGCAGTATTTT.

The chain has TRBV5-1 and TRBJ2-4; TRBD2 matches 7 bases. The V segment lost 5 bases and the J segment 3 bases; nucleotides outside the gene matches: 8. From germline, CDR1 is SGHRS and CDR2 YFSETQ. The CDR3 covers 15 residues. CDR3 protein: CASRPGGDDKNIQYF. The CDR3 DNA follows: TGCGCCAGCAGGCCGGGGGGTGATGACAAAAACATTCAGTACTTC. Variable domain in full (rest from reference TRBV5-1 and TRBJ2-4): KAGVTQTPRYLIKTRGQQVTLSCSPISGHRSVSWYQQTPGQGLQFLFEYFSETQRNKGNFPGRFSGRQFSNSRSEMNVSTLELGDSALYLCASRPGGDDKNIQYFGAGTRLSVL.

The CDR3 DNA follows: TGTGCCAGCAGCTCAAAGGGGATTCAGCCCCAGCATTTT. Amino acids: CASSSKGIQPQHF. This chain links TRBV21-1 with TRBJ1-5; the DNA was not compared with TRBD1, the D call given in the table. TRBV21-1 is a documented pseudogene. The CDR3 totals 13 residues.

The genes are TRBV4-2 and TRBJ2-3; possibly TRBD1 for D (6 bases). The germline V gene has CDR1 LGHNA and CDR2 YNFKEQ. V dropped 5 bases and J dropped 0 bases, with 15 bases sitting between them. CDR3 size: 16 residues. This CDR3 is CASSLLTDRSTDTQYF. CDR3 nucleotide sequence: TGTGCCAGCAGCTTGTTAACTGACAGGAGCACAGATACGCAGTATTTT.

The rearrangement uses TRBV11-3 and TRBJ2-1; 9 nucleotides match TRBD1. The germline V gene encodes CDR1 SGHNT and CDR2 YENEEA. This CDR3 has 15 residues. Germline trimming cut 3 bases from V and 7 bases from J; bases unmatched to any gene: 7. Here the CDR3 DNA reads TGTGCCAGCAGCTTCGCCGGGACAGGGCCGAATGAGCAGTTCTTC. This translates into CASSFAGTGPNEQFF. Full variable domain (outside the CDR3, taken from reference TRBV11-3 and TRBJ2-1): EAGVVQSPRYKIIEKKQPVAFWCNPISGHNTLYWYLQNLGQGPELLIRYENEEAVDDSQLPKDRFSAERLKGVDSTLKIQPAELGDSAVYLCASSFAGTGPNEQFFGPGTRLTVL.

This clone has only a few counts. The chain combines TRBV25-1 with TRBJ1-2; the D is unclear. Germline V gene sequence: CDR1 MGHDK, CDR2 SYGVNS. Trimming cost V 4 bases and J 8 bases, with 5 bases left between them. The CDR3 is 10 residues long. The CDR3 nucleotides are TGTGCCAGCAGTGGAGGGGGCTACACCTTC. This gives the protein CASSGGGYTF.

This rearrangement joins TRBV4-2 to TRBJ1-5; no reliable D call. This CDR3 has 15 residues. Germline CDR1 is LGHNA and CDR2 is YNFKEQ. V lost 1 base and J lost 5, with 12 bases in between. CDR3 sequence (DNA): TGTGCCAGCAGCCAAGCACAAGCGAGGGATCAGCCCCAGCATTTT. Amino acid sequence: CASSQAQARDQPQHF.

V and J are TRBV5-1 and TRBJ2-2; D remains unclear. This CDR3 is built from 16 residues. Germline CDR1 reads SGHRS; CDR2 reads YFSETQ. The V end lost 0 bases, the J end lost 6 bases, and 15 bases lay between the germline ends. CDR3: CASSLGPIASSGELFF. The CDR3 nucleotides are TGCGCCAGCAGCTTGGGGCCCATAGCAAGCTCCGGGGAGCTGTTTTTT.

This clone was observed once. This CDR3 is CASSLTSGTYNEQFF. The CDR3 nucleotides are TGTGCCAGCAGCTTAACTAGCGGGACCTACAATGAGCAGTTCTTC. J is TRBJ2-1 and V is TRBV5-6; 10 positions match TRBD2. Germline loops: CDR1 SGHDT, CDR2 YYEEEE. There are 15 residues in the CDR3. V lost 2 bases, J lost 2 bases, and 1 base stayed unmatched.

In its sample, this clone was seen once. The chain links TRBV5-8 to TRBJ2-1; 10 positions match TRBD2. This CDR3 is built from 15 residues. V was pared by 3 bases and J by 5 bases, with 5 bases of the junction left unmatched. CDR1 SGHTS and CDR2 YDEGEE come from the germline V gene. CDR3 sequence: CASSSGTSADNEQFF. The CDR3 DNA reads TGTGCCAGCAGCTCCGGGACTAGCGCCGACAATGAGCAGTTCTTC. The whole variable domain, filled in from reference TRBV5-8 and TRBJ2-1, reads EAGVTQSPTHLIKTRGQQATLRCSPISGHTSVYWYQQALGLGLQFLLWYDEGEERNRGNFPPRFSGRQFPNYSSELNVNALELEDSALYLCASSSGTSADNEQFFGPGTRLTVL.

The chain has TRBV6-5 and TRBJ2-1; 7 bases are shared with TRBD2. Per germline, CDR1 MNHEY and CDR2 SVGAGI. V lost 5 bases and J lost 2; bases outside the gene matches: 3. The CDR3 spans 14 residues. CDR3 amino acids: CASSGGTTYNEQFF. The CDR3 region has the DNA TGTGCCAGCAGTGGCGGGACTACCTACAATGAGCAGTTCTTC.

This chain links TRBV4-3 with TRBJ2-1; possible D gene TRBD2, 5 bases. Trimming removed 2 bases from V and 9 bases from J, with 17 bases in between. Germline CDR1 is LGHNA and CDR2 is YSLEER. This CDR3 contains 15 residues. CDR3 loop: CASSQLKGAWGEQFF. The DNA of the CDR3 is TGCGCCAGCAGCCAATTAAAGGGAGCGTGGGGTGAGCAGTTCTTC.